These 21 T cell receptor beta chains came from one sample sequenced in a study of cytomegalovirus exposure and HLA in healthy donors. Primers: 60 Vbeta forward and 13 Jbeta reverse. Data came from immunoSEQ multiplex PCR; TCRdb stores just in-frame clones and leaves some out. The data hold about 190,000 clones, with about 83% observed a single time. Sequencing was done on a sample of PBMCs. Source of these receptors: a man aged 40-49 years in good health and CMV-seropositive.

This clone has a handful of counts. CDR3 DNA sequence: TGCGCCAGCAGCGGTGCCGCGGAGAGTGGGAATGAGCAGTTCTTC. Translating it yields CASSGAAESGNEQFF. The chain links TRBV5-1 to TRBJ2-1, with D hard to call. Germline V gene sequence: CDR1 SGHRS, CDR2 YFSETQ. The CDR3 has 15 amino acids. The V gene lost 4 bases and the J gene lost 7 bases, with 18 bases spanning the gap.

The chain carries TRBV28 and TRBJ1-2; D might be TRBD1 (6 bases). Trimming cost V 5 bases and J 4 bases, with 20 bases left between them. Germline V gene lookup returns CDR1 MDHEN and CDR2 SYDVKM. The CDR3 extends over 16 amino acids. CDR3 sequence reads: CASSTPGGGIAYGYTF. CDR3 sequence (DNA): TGTGCCAGCAGTACCCCGGGAGGGGGGATAGCCTATGGCTACACCTTC.

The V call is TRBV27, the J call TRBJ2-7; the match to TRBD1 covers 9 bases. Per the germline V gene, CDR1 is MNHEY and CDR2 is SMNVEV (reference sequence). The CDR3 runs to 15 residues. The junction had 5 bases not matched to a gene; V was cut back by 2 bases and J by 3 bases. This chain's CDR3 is CASSLGQGTIYEQYF. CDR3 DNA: TGTGCCAGCAGTTTAGGACAGGGGACGATCTACGAGCAGTACTTC.

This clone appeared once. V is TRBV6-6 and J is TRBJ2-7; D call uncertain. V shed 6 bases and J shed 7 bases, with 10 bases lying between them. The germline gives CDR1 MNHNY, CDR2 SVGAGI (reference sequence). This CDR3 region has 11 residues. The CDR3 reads CASRKTGEQYF. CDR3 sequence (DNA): TGTGCCAGCAGGAAAACGGGTGAGCAGTACTTC.

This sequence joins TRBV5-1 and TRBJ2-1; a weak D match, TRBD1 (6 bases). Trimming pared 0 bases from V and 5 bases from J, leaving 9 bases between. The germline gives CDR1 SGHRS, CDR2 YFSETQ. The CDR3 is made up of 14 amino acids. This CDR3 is CASSLGTGNNEQFF. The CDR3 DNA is TGCGCCAGCAGCTTGGGTACAGGGAACAATGAGCAGTTCTTC. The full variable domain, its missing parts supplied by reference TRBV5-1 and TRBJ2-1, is KAGVTQTPRYLIKTRGQQVTLSCSPISGHRSVSWYQQTPGQGLQFLFEYFSETQRNKGNFPGRFSGRQFSNSRSEMNVSTLELGDSALYLCASSLGTGNNEQFFGPGTRLTVL.

The CDR3 DNA is TGTGCCAGCAGAAGAACAGGGTTCCACGAGCAGTACTTC. The encoded protein is CASRRTGFHEQYF. V usage is TRBV5-5 and J usage is TRBJ2-7, with a tentative D call TRBD1 (6 bases). Per the germline V gene, CDR1 is SGHKS and CDR2 is YYEKEE (reference sequence). The germline V and J ends were trimmed by 5 bases and 5 bases, with 14 bases remaining between them. The CDR3 consists of 13 residues.

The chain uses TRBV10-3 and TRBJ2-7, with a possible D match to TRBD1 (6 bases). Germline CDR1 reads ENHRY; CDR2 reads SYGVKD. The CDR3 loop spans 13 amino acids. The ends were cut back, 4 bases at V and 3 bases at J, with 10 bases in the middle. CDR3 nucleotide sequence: TGTGCCATCAGTGCAGGGGTAGGCTACGAGCAGTACTTC. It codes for CAISAGVGYEQYF.

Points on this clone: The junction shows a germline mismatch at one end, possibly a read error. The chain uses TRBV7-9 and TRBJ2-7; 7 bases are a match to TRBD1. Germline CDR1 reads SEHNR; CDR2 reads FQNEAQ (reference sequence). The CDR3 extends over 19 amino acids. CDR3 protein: CSSSFFPPEAGTEFYEQYF. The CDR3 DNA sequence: TGTTCCAGCAGCTTTTTCCCACCAGAGGCCGGGACAGAGTTCTACGAGCAGTACTTC.

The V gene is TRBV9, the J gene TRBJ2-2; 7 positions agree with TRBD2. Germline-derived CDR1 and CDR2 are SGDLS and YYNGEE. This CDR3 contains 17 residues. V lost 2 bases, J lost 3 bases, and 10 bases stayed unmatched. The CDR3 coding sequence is TGTGCCAGCAGCGTCCCCGTATCACGGGAGGACACCGGGGAGCTGTTTTTT. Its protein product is CASSVPVSREDTGELFF.

The CDR3 region is CASGSSGTDTQYF. CDR3 nucleotides: TGTGCTAGTGGTTCAAGCGGGACAGATACGCAGTATTTT. The chain links TRBV12-5 to TRBJ2-3; possible D gene TRBD2, 6 bases. The CDR3 spans 13 residues. V dropped 4 bases and J dropped 3 bases, with 8 bases sitting between them. Per germline, CDR1 LGHNT and CDR2 FRNRAP.

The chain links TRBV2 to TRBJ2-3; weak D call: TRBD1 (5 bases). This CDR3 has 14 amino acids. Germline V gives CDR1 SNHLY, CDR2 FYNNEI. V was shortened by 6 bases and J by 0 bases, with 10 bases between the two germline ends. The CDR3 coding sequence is TGTGCCAGCAGGAAGGGGCTTAGCACAGATACGCAGTATTTT. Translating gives CASRKGLSTDTQYF.

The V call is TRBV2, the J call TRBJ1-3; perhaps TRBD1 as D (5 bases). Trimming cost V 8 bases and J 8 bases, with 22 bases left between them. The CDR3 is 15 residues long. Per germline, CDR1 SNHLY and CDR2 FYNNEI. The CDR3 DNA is TGTGCCAGCTCGAACTCCCTTGGGCAGGGATACACCATATATTTT. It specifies CASSNSLGQGYTIYF. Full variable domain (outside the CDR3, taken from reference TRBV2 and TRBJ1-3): EPEVTQTPSHQVTQMGQEVILRCVPISNHLYFYWYRQILGQKVEFLVSFYNNEISEKSEIFDDQFSVERPDGSNFTLKIRSTKLEDSAMYFCASSNSLGQGYTIYFGEGSWLTVV.

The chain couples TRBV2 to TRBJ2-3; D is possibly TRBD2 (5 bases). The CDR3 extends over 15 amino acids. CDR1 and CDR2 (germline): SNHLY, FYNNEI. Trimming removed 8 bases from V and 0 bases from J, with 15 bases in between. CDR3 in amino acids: CASGVVGRSTDTQYF. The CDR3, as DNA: TGTGCCAGCGGGGTGGTTGGGAGAAGCACAGATACGCAGTATTTT.

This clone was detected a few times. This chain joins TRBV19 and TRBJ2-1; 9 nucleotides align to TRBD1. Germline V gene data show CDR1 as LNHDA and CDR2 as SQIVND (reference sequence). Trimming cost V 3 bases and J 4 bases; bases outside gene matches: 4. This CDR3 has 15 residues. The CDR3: CASSILGQGYNEQFF. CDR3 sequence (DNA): TGTGCCAGTAGTATCCTGGGACAGGGTTACAATGAGCAGTTCTTC.

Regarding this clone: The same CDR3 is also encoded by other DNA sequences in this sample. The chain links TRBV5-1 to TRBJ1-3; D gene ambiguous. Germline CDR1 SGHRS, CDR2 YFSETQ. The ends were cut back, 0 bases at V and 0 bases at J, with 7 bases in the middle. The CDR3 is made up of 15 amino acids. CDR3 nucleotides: TGCGCCAGCAGCTTGGCTGGGAGCTCTGGAAACACCATATATTTT. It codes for CASSLAGSSGNTIYF.

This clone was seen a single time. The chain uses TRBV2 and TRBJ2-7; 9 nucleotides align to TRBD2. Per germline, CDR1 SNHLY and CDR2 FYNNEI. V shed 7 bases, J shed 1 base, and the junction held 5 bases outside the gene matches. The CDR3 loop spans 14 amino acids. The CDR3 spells CASTPGLASYEQYF. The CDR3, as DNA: TGTGCCAGCACCCCTGGACTAGCGTCCTACGAGCAGTACTTC.

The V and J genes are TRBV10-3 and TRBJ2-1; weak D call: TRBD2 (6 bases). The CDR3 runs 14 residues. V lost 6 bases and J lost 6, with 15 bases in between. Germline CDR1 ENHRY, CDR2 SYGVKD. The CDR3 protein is CAISPNRGGNEQFF. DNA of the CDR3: TGTGCCATCAGCCCAAATCGGGGAGGCAATGAGCAGTTCTTC.

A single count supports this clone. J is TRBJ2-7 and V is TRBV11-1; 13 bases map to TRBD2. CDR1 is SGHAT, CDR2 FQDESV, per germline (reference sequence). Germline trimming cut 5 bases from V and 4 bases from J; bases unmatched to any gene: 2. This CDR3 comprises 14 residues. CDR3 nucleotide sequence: TGTGCCAGCAGCACGGGACTAGCGGGATACGAGCAGTACTTC. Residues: CASSTGLAGYEQYF.

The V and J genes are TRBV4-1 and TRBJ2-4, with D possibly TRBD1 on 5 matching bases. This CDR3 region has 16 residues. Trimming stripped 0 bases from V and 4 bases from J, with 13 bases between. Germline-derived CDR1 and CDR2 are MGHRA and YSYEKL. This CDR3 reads CASSQDGQGSKNIQYF. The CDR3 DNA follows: TGCGCCAGCAGCCAAGACGGTCAGGGATCAAAAAACATTCAGTACTTC.

The CDR3 is CASSFPGTGQETQYF. The CDR3 nucleotides read TGTGCCAGCAGTTTTCCCGGAACAGGGCAAGAGACCCAGTACTTC. This sequence joins TRBV28 and TRBJ2-5; a weak D match, TRBD1 (6 bases). Germline CDR1 MDHEN, CDR2 SYDVKM. This CDR3 region has 15 residues. Trimming cost V 3 bases and J 2 bases, with 13 bases left between them.

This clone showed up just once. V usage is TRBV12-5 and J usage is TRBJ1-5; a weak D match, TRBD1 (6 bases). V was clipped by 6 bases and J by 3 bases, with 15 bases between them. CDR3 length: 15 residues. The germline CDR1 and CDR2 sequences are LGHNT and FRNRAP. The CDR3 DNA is TGTGCTAGTGGGCTGACAGGAGCCTCCAATCAGCCCCAGCATTTT. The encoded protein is CASGLTGASNQPQHF.